One sample yielded the 22 T cell receptor beta chains listed below, sequenced in a study of read filtering for tumor transcriptome and immune sequencing. This library used approximately 0.4 ug RNA and molecular barcoded adaptors spanning alpha/delta and beta/gamma chains. TCRdb re-derived calls from the reads in MiXCR, one entry per CDR3 protein. Among tens of thousands of distinct CDR3 sequences, approximately 14% were seen once, and the ten largest hold 25% to 30%. The sequenced sample consisted of a population of CD138-negative cells sorted from bone marrow. These receptors all come from a donor at least 40 years old with multiple myeloma.

This clonotype was counted many times. J is TRBJ1-1 and V is TRBV12-3 or TRBV12-4; the D gene is possibly TRBD1 (6 bases). The ends were cut back, 6 bases at V and 0 bases at J, with 14 bases in the middle. The CDR3 loop spans 15 amino acids. The CDR3 sequence is CASSLTGPMNTEAFF. The DNA for the CDR3 is TGTGCCAGCAGCCTAACAGGGCCAATGAACACTGAAGCTTTCTTT.

This clonotype has at least ten counts. The chain joins TRBV29-1 to TRBJ2-5; a weak D match, TRBD1 (5 bases). Trimming removed 7 bases from V and 1 base from J, with 13 bases in between. Looked up from germline, CDR1 is SQVTM and CDR2 is ANQGSEA. The CDR3 spans 13 residues. CDR3 sequence: CSAARQIQETQYF. CDR3 DNA: TGCAGCGCCGCCCGACAGATCCAAGAGACCCAGTACTTC.

This clonotype was detected ten times or more. V usage is TRBV7-9 and J usage is TRBJ1-1; D is unresolved. The CDR3 consists of 14 residues. The germline gives CDR1 SEHNR, CDR2 FQNEAQ (reference sequence). V dropped 5 bases and J dropped 4 bases, with 14 bases sitting between them. In nucleotides, the CDR3 is TGTGCCAGCAGCCCAAATGAGGTTGCCACTGAAGCTTTCTTT. This codes for CASSPNEVATEAFF.

This clonotype was seen at least ten times. The rearrangement joins TRBV20-1 to TRBJ1-5; a weak D match, TRBD1 (6 bases). The CDR3 loop spans 11 amino acids. In germline, CDR1 is DFQATT, CDR2 SNEGSKA (reference sequence). V lost 5 bases to trimming and J lost 7 bases, with 9 bases between them. CDR3 nucleotides: TGCAGTGCTGGGGGCGACCAGCCCCAGCATTTT. It is translated as CSAGGDQPQHF.

In this sample, this clonotype turned up many times. The chain joins TRBV20-1 to TRBJ2-5, with 8 bases matching TRBD1. Unmatched junction bases numbered 13, after V lost 3 bases and J lost 4 bases. Germline V CDR1 and CDR2: DFQATT, SNEGSKA (reference sequence). CDR3 length: 16 residues. As DNA, the CDR3 is TGCAGTGCTAGGAAAACGACAGGGGAGTTTCGAGAGACCCAGTACTTC. It translates to CSARKTTGEFRETQYF.

This clonotype has at least ten counts. J is TRBJ1-1 and V is TRBV6-5; D gene uncertain. Trimming took 5 bases from V and 6 from J, leaving 16 bases between them. Germline V gene sequence: CDR1 MNHEY, CDR2 SVGAGI. This CDR3 region has 14 residues. CDR3 loop: CASSQTSSPSEAFF. CDR3 DNA sequence: TGTGCCAGCAGTCAAACTTCGTCGCCTTCTGAAGCTTTCTTT.

The table lists this clonotype with a few counts. The chain has TRBV2 and TRBJ2-7; 8 bases are shared with TRBD2. With 6 bases clipped from V and 6 bases from J, the junction kept 19 bases outside the gene matches. Germline V gene data show CDR1 as SNHLY and CDR2 as FYNNEI. The CDR3 totals 17 residues. This CDR3 reads CASRAREEAGVRLEQYF. CDR3 DNA sequence: TGTGCCAGCAGGGCGAGGGAGGAAGCGGGAGTAAGACTCGAGCAGTACTTC. Full variable domain (missing parts from reference TRBV2 and TRBJ2-7): EPEVTQTPSHQVTQMGQEVILRCVPISNHLYFYWYRQILGQKVEFLVSFYNNEISEKSEIFDDQFSVERPDGSNFTLKIRSTKLEDSAMYFCASRAREEAGVRLEQYFGPGTRLTVT.

On this clonotype itself: The CDR3 ends on some other residue instead of the conserved phenylalanine or tryptophan, so this is likely a read error. This chain links TRBV3-1 with TRBJ2-5, with D perhaps TRBD1 (6 bases). CDR1 is LGHDT, CDR2 YNNKEL, per germline (reference sequence). Trimming stripped 1 base from V and 6 bases from J, with 9 bases between. CDR3 length equals 13 residues. The CDR3 sequence is CASSQGGGKTQYS. CDR3 DNA: TGTGCCAGCAGCCAAGGAGGGGGAAAGACCCAGTACTCC.

This clonotype was counted many times. The CDR3 here is CASTRESSGANVLTF. DNA for the CDR3: TGTGCCAGTACCCGGGAGAGCTCTGGGGCCAACGTCCTGACTTTC. This chain links TRBV19 with TRBJ2-6, with D maybe TRBD2 (6 bases). The V gene's germline CDR1 is LNHDA and CDR2 SQIVND (reference sequence). The CDR3 is made up of 15 amino acids. Trimming pared 7 bases from V and 0 bases from J, leaving 10 bases between.

This clonotype was seen at least ten times. In DNA, the CDR3 is TGTGCCAGCGCTAGACAGTCTAACTATGGCTACACCTTC. The encoded protein is CASARQSNYGYTF. V and J are TRBV7-3 and TRBJ1-2, with D maybe TRBD1 (5 bases). This CDR3 is built from 13 residues. The germline V gene has CDR1 SGHTA and CDR2 FQGTGA. V gave up 8 bases and J gave up 0 bases, with 10 bases separating them.

There are many counts of this clonotype. The chain combines TRBV20-1 with TRBJ2-3; 8 bases fit TRBD2. In germline, CDR1 is DFQATT, CDR2 SNEGSKA (reference sequence). V shed 6 bases and J 5 bases; nucleotides not matched to a gene: 10. The length of the CDR3 is 14 residues. CDR3 protein: CSAPIQREIDTQYF. The DNA of the CDR3 is TGCAGTGCGCCCATTCAGCGGGAGATAGATACGCAGTATTTT.

This clonotype has a count of ten or more. The V and J genes are TRBV6-1 and TRBJ2-1; 14 positions agree with TRBD2. Germline loops: CDR1 MNHNS, CDR2 SASEGT. Trimming took 4 bases from V and 7 from J; bases not matched to a gene: 9. This CDR3 is built from 17 residues. The CDR3 sequence is CASSGMGLAGARNEQFF. The CDR3 region has the DNA TGTGCCAGCAGTGGGATGGGACTAGCGGGAGCCCGGAATGAGCAGTTCTTC.

This clonotype has a count of ten or more. This chain uses TRBV28 with TRBJ1-5; a weak D match, TRBD1 (6 bases). Between the trimmed V and J ends, which lost 7 bases and 0 bases, there was a span of 10 bases. The CDR3 covers 14 residues. CDR1 is MDHEN, CDR2 SYDVKM, per germline. In nucleotides, the CDR3 is TGTGCCAGCAAGACGGGACATAGCAATCAGCCCCAGCATTTT. It encodes CASKTGHSNQPQHF.

This clonotype was detected many times. The chain carries TRBV28 and TRBJ2-7; D is unclear. The CDR3 loop spans 16 amino acids. The germline V gene has CDR1 MDHEN and CDR2 SYDVKM. Trimming cost V 3 bases and J 0 bases, with 15 bases left between them. CDR3 DNA sequence: TGTGCCAGCAGTTTCAAAGCAGAACAATTCTCCTACGAGCAGTACTTC. Translating gives CASSFKAEQFSYEQYF.

This clonotype has ten or more counts. The V gene is TRBV2, the J gene TRBJ1-2, with 7 bases that match TRBD1. V lost 1 base, J lost 4 bases, and 3 bases stayed unmatched. The CDR3 sequence is 14 residues long. Germline CDR1 is SNHLY and CDR2 is FYNNEI. Here the CDR3 reads CASSEGTGSYGYTF. CDR3 nucleotides: TGTGCCAGCAGTGAAGGGACAGGCTCCTATGGCTACACCTTC.

In this sample, this clonotype turned up many times. The rearrangement uses TRBV27 and TRBJ1-2; D unclear. V shed 3 bases and J shed 0 bases, with 14 bases lying between them. Looked up from germline, CDR1 is MNHEY and CDR2 is SMNVEV (reference sequence). The CDR3 runs to 16 residues. The DNA for the CDR3 is TGTGCCAGCAGTTTTTCCGGGAGGTTTTCTAACTATGGCTACACCTTC. The encoded protein is CASSFSGRFSNYGYTF.

The CDR3 DNA reads TGTGCCAGCAGCGCCCAAGGGGGCACTGAAGCTTTCTTT. Translation: CASSAQGGTEAFF. The chain carries TRBV9 and TRBJ1-1; D is possibly TRBD1 (6 bases). There are 13 residues in the CDR3. Trimming pared 3 bases from V and 4 bases from J, leaving 10 bases between. Germline V gene sequence: CDR1 SGDLS, CDR2 YYNGEE.

This clonotype was detected many times. The V and J genes are TRBV7-9 and TRBJ2-7; D may correspond to TRBD1 or TRBD2 (6 bases each). Trimming cost V 3 bases and J 0 bases, with 18 bases left between them. Germline V gives CDR1 SEHNR, CDR2 FQNEAQ (reference sequence). This CDR3 region has 17 residues. Here the CDR3 reads CASSFTPRGAASYEQYF. For the CDR3, the DNA is TGTGCCAGCAGCTTTACTCCTAGGGGGGCGGCCTCCTACGAGCAGTACTTC.

The rearrangement uses TRBV29-1 and TRBJ2-1; D is ambiguous. The V and J ends lost 7 bases and 0 bases respectively, with 16 bases between them. CDR3 length equals 15 residues. Germline V CDR1 and CDR2: SQVTM, ANQGSEA. CDR3 nucleotides: TGCAGCGCTTCTTGGGGTCGAGGCTCCTACAATGAGCAGTTCTTC. Translating it yields CSASWGRGSYNEQFF.

Comments on this clonotype: In this CDR3 the conserved last residue, phenylalanine or tryptophan, is missing, so a read error is likely. The chain carries TRBV6-1 and TRBJ2-1; 8 bases are shared with TRBD1. Germline V gives CDR1 MNHNS, CDR2 SASEGT. This CDR3 has 15 amino acids. The CDR3, as DNA: TGTGCCAGCAGTGAAGTGCAGGGGGCATACAACGAGCAGTTCTCC. Translation: CASSEVQGAYNEQFS.

This clonotype was seen at least ten times. This chain links TRBV20-1 with TRBJ2-3; 8 bases align to TRBD2. V lost 1 base and J lost 4; bases outside the gene matches: 1. Germline V lookup: CDR1 DFQATT, CDR2 SNEGSKA (reference sequence). The CDR3 runs to 13 residues. DNA for the CDR3: TGCAGTGCTAGAGTCGGGAGGGCAGATACGCAGTATTTT. This translates into CSARVGRADTQYF.

This sequence joins TRBV7-9 and TRBJ1-1, with a possible D match to TRBD1 (5 bases). The germline V gene encodes CDR1 SEHNR and CDR2 FQNEAQ (reference sequence). V was pared by 0 bases and J by 1 base, with 9 bases between. The CDR3 length is 15 residues. In DNA, the CDR3 is TGTGCCAGCAGCTTAGCCCAGGGAAAGAACACTGAAGCTTTCTTT. It specifies CASSLAQGKNTEAFF.